Each of the 28 T cell receptor beta chains below was sequenced from the same sample in a study of naive and memory T cell subsets. Study-wide points: A few larger clonotypes appeared in naive repertoires, especially CD8, possibly memory cells re-expressing CD45RA.

Their cognate antigens are unknown. Both TRBC1 and TRBC2 were covered by a beta constant-region primer of two equimolar oligonucleotides. Ligated cDNA was amplified by four rounds of PCR with nested alpha and beta constant-region primers and SP2. TCRdb redid the calling of the UMI-ligation and nested PCR reads with MiXCR, one entry per CDR3 protein. The profile covers roughly 100,000 distinct CDR3 sequences, with around 15% appearing a single time and 2.8% taken by the ten largest. Sequencing input: naive CD8+ T cells from blood. These receptors all stem from a human donor in good health.

The chain has TRBV11-3 and TRBJ2-1, with 14 bases fitting TRBD2. The germline V gene has CDR1 SGHNT and CDR2 YENEEA. V lost 2 bases, J lost 7 bases, and 16 bases stayed unmatched. The CDR3 loop spans 20 amino acids. The CDR3 DNA sequence: TGTGCCAGCAGCTTATCCCAACCTCGGACTAGCGGGAGGCTTTCTAATGAGCAGTTCTTC. It is translated as CASSLSQPRTSGRLSNEQFF.

The chain employs TRBV14 and TRBJ2-7, with a possible D match to TRBD2 (6 bases). CDR1 is SGHDN, CDR2 FVKESK, per germline. This CDR3 is built from 14 residues. V gave up 6 bases and J gave up 9 bases, with 21 bases separating them. The CDR3 protein is CASRPGGWGSGQYF. CDR3 coding DNA: TGTGCCAGCAGACCCGGGGGTTGGGGCTCCGGGCAGTACTTC.

This clonotype has a handful of counts. The chain employs TRBV4-2 and TRBJ2-7; D remains ambiguous. The germline gives CDR1 LGHNA, CDR2 YNFKEQ. Trimming removed 4 bases from V and 2 bases from J, with 18 bases in between. There are 16 residues in the CDR3. CDR3 protein: CASSPDAPSYTYEQYF. The DNA of the CDR3 is TGTGCCAGCAGCCCCGACGCCCCTTCCTACACCTACGAGCAGTACTTC.

In this sample, this clonotype turned up a few times. The rearrangement joins TRBV3-1 to TRBJ2-1; D gene unclear. The CDR3 loop spans 14 amino acids. Germline-derived CDR1 and CDR2 are LGHDT and YNNKEL (reference sequence). V lost 6 bases and J 10 bases, leaving 19 bases between the germline ends. CDR3 DNA: TGTGCCAGCAGACCCCAGCTAGAGTTCCCAGAGCAGTTCTTC. It translates to CASRPQLEFPEQFF.

The chain couples TRBV11-2 to TRBJ2-1; D is perhaps TRBD2 (5 bases). The CDR3 sequence is 15 residues long. Germline CDR1 SGHAT, CDR2 FQNNGV. V was clipped by 5 bases and J by 7 bases, with 18 bases between them. CDR3 DNA: TGTGCCAGCAGCCCTGGAAGGAGGAAGTTGAATGAGCAGTTCTTC. Protein: CASSPGRRKLNEQFF. Combining the CDR3 with reference TRBV11-2 and TRBJ2-1 gives the whole variable domain EAGVAQSPRYKIIEKRQSVAFWCNPISGHATLYWYQQILGQGPKLLIQFQNNGVVDDSQLPKDRFSAERLKGVDSTLKIQPAKLEDSAVYLCASSPGRRKLNEQFFGPGTRLTVL.

This clonotype was seen ten or more times. The chain has TRBV9 and TRBJ2-3; 12 nucleotides match TRBD2. Germline CDR1 is SGDLS and CDR2 is YYNGEE. V shed 3 bases and J 2 bases; nucleotides not matched to a gene: 1. The CDR3 loop spans 15 amino acids. CDR3 DNA: TGTGCCAGCAGCGGGACTAGCGGGGACACAGATACGCAGTATTTT. Translating gives CASSGTSGDTDTQYF.

This clonotype has just a few counts. The chain couples TRBV7-2 to TRBJ2-1; D is perhaps TRBD2 (5 bases). The CDR3 spans 15 residues. Per the germline V gene, CDR1 is SGHTA and CDR2 is FQGNSA. The ends were cut back, 2 bases at V and 2 bases at J, with 10 bases in the middle. DNA for the CDR3: TGTGCCAGCAGCTTAAAGGCTAGCCCCTACAATGAGCAGTTCTTC. Residues: CASSLKASPYNEQFF.

The chain recombines TRBV4-1 with TRBJ2-3; D call uncertain. V was shortened by 0 bases and J by 0 bases, with 4 bases between the two germline ends. The CDR3 is 14 residues long. Germline CDR1 is MGHRA and CDR2 is YSYEKL. The CDR3 nucleotides are TGCGCCAGCAGCCAAGACCAGAGCACAGATACGCAGTATTTT. It translates to CASSQDQSTDTQYF.

This clonotype was counted ten times or more. The V call is TRBV7-9, the J call TRBJ2-1, with D maybe TRBD2 (6 bases). Germline CDR1 and CDR2: SEHNR and FQNEAQ (reference sequence). This CDR3 is 12 amino acids long. V lost 3 bases to trimming and J lost 8 bases, with 8 bases between them. The CDR3 DNA sequence: TGTGCCAGCAGCTTTGGGGACTATGAGCAGTTCTTC. This encodes CASSFGDYEQFF. The whole variable domain, filled in from reference TRBV7-9 and TRBJ2-1, reads DTGVSQNPRHKITKRGQNVTFRCDPISEHNRLYWYRQTLGQGPEFLTYFQNEAQLEKSRLLSDRFSAERPKGSFSTLEIQRTEQGDSAMYLCASSFGDYEQFFGPGTRLTVL.

This clonotype was seen ten or more times. V and J are TRBV28 and TRBJ1-1, with D possibly being TRBD1 (6 bases). The V end was cut by 4 bases, the J end by 1 base, with 16 bases between. The CDR3 extends over 16 amino acids. Per germline, CDR1 MDHEN and CDR2 SYDVKM. CDR3 DNA sequence: TGTGCCAGCAGTTCGGCGGGGGACACCCAGAACACTGAAGCTTTCTTT. Protein product: CASSSAGDTQNTEAFF.

This rearrangement joins TRBV4-3 to TRBJ2-5; the match to TRBD2 covers 9 bases. From germline, CDR1 is LGHNA and CDR2 YSLEER. J was trimmed by 5 bases and V by 2 bases; bases with no gene match: 9. The CDR3 spans 16 residues. The DNA of the CDR3 is TGCGCCAGCAGCCAAACCTTAGCGGGGGCCGGGGAGACCCAGTACTTC. It translates to CASSQTLAGAGETQYF.

The chain employs TRBV5-6 and TRBJ1-1; no clear D. Trimming stripped 1 base from V and 5 bases from J, with 3 bases between. The CDR3 runs 11 residues. CDR1 SGHDT and CDR2 YYEEEE come from the germline V gene. CDR3 residues: CASSLRTEAFF. The CDR3 DNA is TGTGCCAGCAGCTTGAGGACTGAAGCTTTCTTT.

The sample holds many counts of this clonotype. This chain joins TRBV4-3 and TRBJ2-1; D uncertain. This CDR3 spans 14 amino acids. The V end lost 0 bases, the J end lost 8 bases, and 11 bases lay between the germline ends. Germline-derived CDR1 and CDR2 are LGHNA and YSLEER. CDR3 sequence: CASSQDPGDDEQFF. Written as DNA, the CDR3 is TGCGCCAGCAGCCAAGATCCCGGCGACGATGAGCAGTTCTTC.

This clonotype was observed a handful of times. The V and J genes are TRBV30 and TRBJ2-3, with D uncertain. The CDR3 covers 12 residues. The V end lost 2 bases, the J end lost 4 bases, and 7 bases lay between the germline ends. The germline V gene encodes CDR1 GTSNPN and CDR2 SVGIG (reference sequence). The CDR3 region has the DNA TGTGCCTGGAGTTACTCCTCAGATACGCAGTATTTT. Residues: CAWSYSSDTQYF.

The V call is TRBV24-1, the J call TRBJ2-1; possibly TRBD1 for D (6 bases). This CDR3 contains 16 residues. Germline values: CDR1 KGHDR, CDR2 SFDVKD. The V gene lost 0 bases and the J gene lost 5 bases, with 13 bases spanning the gap. CDR3 sequence reads: CATSDLGRGTNNEQFF. CDR3 coding DNA: TGTGCCACCAGTGATTTGGGCAGGGGAACAAACAATGAGCAGTTCTTC.

The genes are TRBV7-3 and TRBJ2-1, with 9 bases lining up with TRBD1. The length of the CDR3 is 14 residues. J lost 11 bases, V lost 5 bases, and 10 bases had no gene match. CDR1 and CDR2 (germline): SGHTA, FQGTGA. DNA of the CDR3: TGTGCCAGCAGCCCCAGCACCGGGACAGGGAAGCAGTTCTTC. This encodes CASSPSTGTGKQFF. Filled out from reference TRBV7-3 and TRBJ2-1, the complete variable domain reads GAGVSQTPSNKVTEKGKYVELRCDPISGHTALYWYRQSLGQGPEFLIYFQGTGAADDSGLPNDRFFAVRPEGSVSTLKIQRTERGDSAVYLCASSPSTGTGKQFFGPGTRLTVL.

This clonotype was seen at least ten times. The rearrangement links TRBV15 to TRBJ2-1; TRBD2 might be the D (5 bases). Germline CDR1 and CDR2: LNHNV and YYDKDF (reference sequence). The CDR3 extends over 14 amino acids. V gave up 5 bases and J gave up 4 bases, with 12 bases separating them. The CDR3: CATSPQTGYNEQFF. The CDR3 nucleotides read TGTGCCACCAGCCCCCAGACGGGGTACAATGAGCAGTTCTTC.

In this sample, this clonotype turned up many times. The chain combines TRBV28 with TRBJ2-1; D is undetermined. The V end was cut by 6 bases, the J end by 1 base, with 7 bases between. The germline V gene has CDR1 MDHEN and CDR2 SYDVKM. CDR3 length: 13 amino acids. DNA for the CDR3: TGTGCCAGCAGGGCGGATTCCTACAATGAGCAGTTCTTC. Its translation is CASRADSYNEQFF.

In this sample, this clonotype turned up many times. The J gene is TRBJ2-3, the V gene TRBV20-1; 13 positions agree with TRBD2. CDR1 is DFQATT and CDR2 is SNEGSKA in the germline V gene (reference sequence). This CDR3 has 15 residues. Trimming at V came to 6 bases and at J to 5 bases, leaving 8 bases not matched to a gene. CDR3 sequence (DNA): TGCAGTGCCGGGACTAGCGGGGATGGTGGAGATACGCAGTATTTT. Encoded protein: CSAGTSGDGGDTQYF.

This rearrangement joins TRBV6-5 to TRBJ2-7; tentatively, D is TRBD2 (6 bases). From germline, CDR1 is MNHEY and CDR2 SVGAGI. CDR3 length equals 16 residues. Trimming left V 0 bases short and J 7 bases short, with 19 bases between. CDR3 nucleotide sequence: TGTGCCAGCAGTTACTCGACGGGGACTGGCTCGATGGAGCAGTACTTC. It is translated as CASSYSTGTGSMEQYF.

This clonotype was seen a handful of times. J is TRBJ2-7 and V is TRBV9; the match to TRBD1 covers 8 bases. CDR1 is SGDLS, CDR2 YYNGEE, per germline. V was pared by 3 bases and J by 2 bases, with 4 bases of the junction left unmatched. This CDR3 spans 14 amino acids. The CDR3 nucleotides read TGTGCCAGCAGCGGGCGGACAGGGACCTACGAGCAGTACTTC. Its protein is CASSGRTGTYEQYF.

This clonotype was picked up a small number of times. CDR3: CASSSSTGIVEKLFF. The CDR3 DNA reads as TGTGCCAGCAGCTCAAGTACAGGGATTGTTGAGAAACTGTTTTTT. The chain uses TRBV7-9 and TRBJ1-4; D is possibly TRBD1 (6 bases). V lost 4 bases and J lost 11, with 20 bases in between. The CDR3 extends over 15 amino acids. CDR1 and CDR2 (germline): SEHNR, FQNEAQ (reference sequence). Looking up the rest from reference TRBV7-9 and TRBJ1-4 gives the full variable domain: DTGVSQNPRHKITKRGQNVTFRCDPISEHNRLYWYRQTLGQGPEFLTYFQNEAQLEKSRLLSDRFSAERPKGSFSTLEIQRTEQGDSAMYLCASSSSTGIVEKLFFGSGTQLSVL.

At least ten counts were recorded for this clonotype. The chain joins TRBV29-1 to TRBJ1-1, with D hard to call. CDR1 and CDR2 from the germline V gene are SQVTM and ANQGSEA. The CDR3 has 11 residues. V lost 3 bases to trimming and J lost 5 bases, with 7 bases between them. The CDR3 here is CSVDAKTEAFF. The CDR3 region has the DNA TGCAGCGTTGATGCTAAGACTGAAGCTTTCTTT.

The genes are TRBV20-1 and TRBJ1-5; unclear D gene. The germline CDR1 and CDR2 sequences are DFQATT and SNEGSKA (reference sequence). The CDR3 extends over 17 amino acids. V was cut by 3 bases and J by 0 bases, with 18 bases left in between. This chain's CDR3 is CSASADRPWGSNQPQHF. The CDR3 DNA reads TGCAGTGCTAGTGCCGATCGACCCTGGGGTAGCAATCAGCCCCAGCATTTT.

This clonotype was counted only a few times. The gene calls are TRBV3-1 and TRBJ2-1, with 7 bases matching TRBD2. Germline-derived CDR1 and CDR2 are LGHDT and YNNKEL (reference sequence). Trimming cost V 0 bases and J 4 bases; bases outside gene matches: 3. CDR3 length: 15 amino acids. The CDR3 loop reads CASSQESSGYNEQFF. The DNA for the CDR3 is TGTGCCAGCAGCCAAGAGTCTAGCGGATACAATGAGCAGTTCTTC.

This clonotype was recorded many times. The chain employs TRBV27 and TRBJ2-3, with D hard to call. Germline V gives CDR1 MNHEY, CDR2 SMNVEV (reference sequence). V was pared by 5 bases and J by 2 bases, with 17 bases between. CDR3 length: 16 residues. This chain's CDR3 is CASSPWIGTITDTQYF. The CDR3 DNA is TGTGCCAGCAGTCCCTGGATCGGTACAATCACAGATACGCAGTATTTT.

This clonotype was seen only a few times. The chain employs TRBV13 and TRBJ2-3; TRBD2 matches 11 bases. Germline trimming cut 2 bases from V and 2 bases from J; bases unmatched to any gene: 3. Per germline, CDR1 PRHDT and CDR2 FYEKMQ (reference sequence). The CDR3 has 16 amino acids. The CDR3 here is CASSLLAGGNTDTQYF. The CDR3 bases are TGTGCCAGCAGCTTATTAGCGGGAGGGAACACAGATACGCAGTATTTT. The full variable domain, completed using reference TRBV13 and TRBJ2-3, is AAGVIQSPRHLIKEKRETATLKCYPIPRHDTVYWYQQGPGQDPQFLISFYEKMQSDKGSIPDRFSAQQFSDYHSELNMSSLELGDSALYFCASSLLAGGNTDTQYFGPGTRLTVL.

V is TRBV2 and J is TRBJ1-5, with a tentative D call TRBD1 (6 bases). Germline CDR1 is SNHLY and CDR2 is FYNNEI. The V and J ends lost 8 bases and 1 base respectively, with 12 bases between them. CDR3 size: 14 residues. CDR3 in DNA: TGTGCCAGCGATTCGGACAGAAGCAATCAGCCCCAGCATTTT. Its translation is CASDSDRSNQPQHF. The full variable domain, completed using reference TRBV2 and TRBJ1-5, is EPEVTQTPSHQVTQMGQEVILRCVPISNHLYFYWYRQILGQKVEFLVSFYNNEISEKSEIFDDQFSVERPDGSNFTLKIRSTKLEDSAMYFCASDSDRSNQPQHFGDGTRLSIL.